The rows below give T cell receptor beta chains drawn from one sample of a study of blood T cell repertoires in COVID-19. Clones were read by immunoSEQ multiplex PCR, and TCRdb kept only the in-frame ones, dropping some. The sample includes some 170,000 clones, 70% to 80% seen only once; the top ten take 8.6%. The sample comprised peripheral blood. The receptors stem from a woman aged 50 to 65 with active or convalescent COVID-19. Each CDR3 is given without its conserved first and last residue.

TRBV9,ASSVALLGTGANYGYT
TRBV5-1,ASSLTTVAEAF
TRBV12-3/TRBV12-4,ASTQDREQPQH
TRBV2,ASSALRGNSGNTIY
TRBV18,ASSLLSTAQGGSATNEKLF
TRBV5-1,ASNWGGNQETQY
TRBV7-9,ASSFTRGSGNTEAF
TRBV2,ASSEAWEQF
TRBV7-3,ASSLYPIGYNEQF
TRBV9,ASSVGGLAGVVEQF